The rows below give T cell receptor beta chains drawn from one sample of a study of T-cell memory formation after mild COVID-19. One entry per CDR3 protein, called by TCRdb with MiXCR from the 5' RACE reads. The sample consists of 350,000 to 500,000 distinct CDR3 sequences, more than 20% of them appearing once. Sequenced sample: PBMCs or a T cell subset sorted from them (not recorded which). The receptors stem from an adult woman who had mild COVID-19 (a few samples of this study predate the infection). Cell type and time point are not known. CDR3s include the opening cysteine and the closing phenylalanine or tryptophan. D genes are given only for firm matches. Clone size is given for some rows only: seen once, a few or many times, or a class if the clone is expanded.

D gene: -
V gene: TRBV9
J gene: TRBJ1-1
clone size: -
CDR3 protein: CASSVGDGQGGTEAFF
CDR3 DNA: TGTGCCAGCAGCGTAGGGGACGGACAAGGAGGCACTGAAGCTTTCTTT

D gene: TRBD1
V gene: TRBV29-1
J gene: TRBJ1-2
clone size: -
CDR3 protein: CSVQGQGADGYTF
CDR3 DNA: TGCAGCGTACAGGGACAGGGGGCGGATGGCTACACCTTC

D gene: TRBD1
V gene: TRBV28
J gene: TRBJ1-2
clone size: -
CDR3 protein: CASNPADRGLYGYTF
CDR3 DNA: TGTGCCAGCAATCCCGCAGACAGGGGGCTCTATGGCTACACCTTC

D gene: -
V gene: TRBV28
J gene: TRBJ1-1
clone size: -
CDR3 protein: CASSLQGWQTEAFF
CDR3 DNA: TGTGCCAGCAGTTTACAGGGGTGGCAAACTGAAGCTTTCTTT

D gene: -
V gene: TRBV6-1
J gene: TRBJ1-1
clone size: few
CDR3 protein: CASIPGVPGRTEAFF
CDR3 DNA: TGTGCCAGCATCCCCGGGGTCCCCGGAAGGACTGAAGCTTTCTTT

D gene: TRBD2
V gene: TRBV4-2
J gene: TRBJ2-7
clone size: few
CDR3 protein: CASSQDMGGERERSYEQYF
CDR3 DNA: TGTGCCAGCAGCCAAGATATGGGGGGGGAGCGGGAGAGATCCTACGAGCAGTACTTC

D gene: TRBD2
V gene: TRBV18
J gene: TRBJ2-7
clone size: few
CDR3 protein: CASSRDWGGNAYEQYF
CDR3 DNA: TGTGCCAGCTCCCGTGACTGGGGAGGGAACGCCTACGAGCAGTACTTC

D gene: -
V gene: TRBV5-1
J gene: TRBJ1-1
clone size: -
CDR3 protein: CASSRAGTEAFF
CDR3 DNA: TGCGCCAGCAGCCGGGCTGGAACTGAAGCTTTCTTT

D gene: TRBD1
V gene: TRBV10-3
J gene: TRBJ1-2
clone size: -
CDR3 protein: CAITPGQDNGYTF
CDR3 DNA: TGTGCCATCACCCCCGGACAGGACAATGGCTACACCTTC

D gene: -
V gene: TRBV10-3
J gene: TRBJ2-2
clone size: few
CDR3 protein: CAISVSGSGELFF
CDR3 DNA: TGTGCCATCAGTGTCTCAGGGTCCGGGGAGCTGTTTTTT

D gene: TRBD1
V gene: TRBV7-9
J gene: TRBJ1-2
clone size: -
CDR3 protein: CASSRPPGTGEDYGYTF
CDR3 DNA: TGTGCCAGCAGCCGGCCCCCCGGGACAGGGGAGGACTATGGCTACACCTTC

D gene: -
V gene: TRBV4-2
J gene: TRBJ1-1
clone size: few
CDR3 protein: CASSQESATEAFF
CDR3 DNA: TGTGCCAGCAGCCAAGAATCGGCCACTGAAGCTTTCTTT

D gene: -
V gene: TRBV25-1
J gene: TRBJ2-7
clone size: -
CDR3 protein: CASSGRLGWGVEQYF
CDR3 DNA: TGTGCCAGCAGTGGAAGGCTTGGATGGGGGGTCGAGCAGTACTTC

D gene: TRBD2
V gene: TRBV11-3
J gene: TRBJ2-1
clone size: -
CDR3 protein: CASSSTREGYNEQFF
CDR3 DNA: TGTGCCAGCAGCTCAACCAGGGAGGGTTACAATGAGCAGTTCTTC

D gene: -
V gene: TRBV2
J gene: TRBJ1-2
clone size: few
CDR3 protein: CASSDWGRNYGYTF
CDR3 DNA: TGTGCCAGCAGTGATTGGGGTCGGAACTATGGCTACACCTTC

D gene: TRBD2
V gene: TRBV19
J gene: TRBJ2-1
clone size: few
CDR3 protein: CASSWTSGTSSYNEQFF
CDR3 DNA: TGTGCCAGTAGCTGGACTAGCGGGACTAGCTCCTACAATGAGCAGTTCTTC

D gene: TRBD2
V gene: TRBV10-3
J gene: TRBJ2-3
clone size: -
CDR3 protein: CAISESRLAGARSTDTQYF
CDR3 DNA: TGTGCCATCAGTGAGTCGAGGCTAGCGGGGGCCCGGAGCACAGATACGCAGTATTTT

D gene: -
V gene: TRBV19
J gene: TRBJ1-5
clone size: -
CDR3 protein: CASCERGVQPQHF
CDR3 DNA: TGTGCCAGTTGCGAACGGGGCGTTCAGCCCCAGCATTTT

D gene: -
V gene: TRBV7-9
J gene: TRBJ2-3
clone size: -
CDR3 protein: CASSLSTSTDTQYF
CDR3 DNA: TGTGCCAGCAGCTTAAGTACTAGCACAGATACGCAGTATTTT

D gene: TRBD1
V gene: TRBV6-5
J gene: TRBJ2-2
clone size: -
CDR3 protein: CASSPDRVVAGELFF
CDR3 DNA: TGTGCCAGCAGTCCCGACAGGGTGGTCGCCGGGGAGCTGTTTTTT